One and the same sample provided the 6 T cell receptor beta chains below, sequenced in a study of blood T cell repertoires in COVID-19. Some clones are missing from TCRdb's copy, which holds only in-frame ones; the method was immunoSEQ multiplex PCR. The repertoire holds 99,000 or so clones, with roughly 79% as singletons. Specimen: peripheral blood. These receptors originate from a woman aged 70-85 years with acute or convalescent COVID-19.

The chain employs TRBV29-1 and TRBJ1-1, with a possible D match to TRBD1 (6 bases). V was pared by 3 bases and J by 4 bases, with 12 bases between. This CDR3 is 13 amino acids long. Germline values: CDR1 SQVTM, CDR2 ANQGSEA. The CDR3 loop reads CSVDQGLFTEAFF. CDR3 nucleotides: TGCAGCGTTGATCAGGGGTTGTTCACTGAAGCTTTCTTT.

The CDR3 loop reads CASRPDEGQKYEQYF. For the CDR3, the DNA is TGTGCCAGCAGACCCGATGAAGGACAGAAGTACGAGCAGTACTTC. The V call is TRBV6-5, the J call TRBJ2-7; the D gene is possibly TRBD1 (6 bases). Between the trimmed V and J ends, which lost 6 bases and 4 bases, there was a span of 19 bases. The length of the CDR3 is 15 residues. Germline assignment: CDR1 MNHEY and CDR2 SVGAGI.

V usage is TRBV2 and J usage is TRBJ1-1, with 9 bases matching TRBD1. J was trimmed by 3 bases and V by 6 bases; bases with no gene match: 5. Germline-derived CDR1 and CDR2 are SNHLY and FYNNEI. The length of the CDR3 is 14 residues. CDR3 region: CASRPWTGDTEAFF. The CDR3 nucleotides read TGTGCCAGCAGACCATGGACAGGGGACACTGAAGCTTTCTTT. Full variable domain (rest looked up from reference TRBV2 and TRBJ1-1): EPEVTQTPSHQVTQMGQEVILRCVPISNHLYFYWYRQILGQKVEFLVSFYNNEISEKSEIFDDQFSVERPDGSNFTLKIRSTKLEDSAMYFCASRPWTGDTEAFFGQGTRLTVV.

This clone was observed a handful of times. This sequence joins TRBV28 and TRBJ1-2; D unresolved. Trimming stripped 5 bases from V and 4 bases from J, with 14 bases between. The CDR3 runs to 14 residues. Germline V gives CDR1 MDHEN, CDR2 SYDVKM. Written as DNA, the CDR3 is TGTGCCAGCAGTCCAGCCGACAAGTTCTATGGCTACACCTTC. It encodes CASSPADKFYGYTF.

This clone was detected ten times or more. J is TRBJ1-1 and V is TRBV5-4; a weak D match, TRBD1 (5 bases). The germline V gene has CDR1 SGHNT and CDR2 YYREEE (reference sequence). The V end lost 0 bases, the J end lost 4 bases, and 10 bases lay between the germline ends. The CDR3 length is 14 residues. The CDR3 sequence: CASSLAGGGTEAFF. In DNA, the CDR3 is TGTGCCAGCAGCTTGGCCGGGGGAGGCACTGAAGCTTTCTTT.

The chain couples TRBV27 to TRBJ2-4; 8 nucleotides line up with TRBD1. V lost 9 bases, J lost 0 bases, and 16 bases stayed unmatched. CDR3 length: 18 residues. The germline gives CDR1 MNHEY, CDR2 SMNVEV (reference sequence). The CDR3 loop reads CARGLGQDGFLAKNIQYF. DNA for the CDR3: TGTGCCAGGGGGCTGGGACAGGACGGTTTTCTAGCCAAAAACATTCAGTACTTC.